Given below is one TCR beta chain in context. This sample was included in a study of blood T cell repertoires in COVID-19. Looking at the study overall: From the United States, Italy and Spain came samples of acute and convalescent COVID-19. T cells, B-cell-depleted T cells, or PBMCs provided the cDNA or gDNA that served as material.

As originally analysed: Reference gene primer amplification gave nucleated cell count estimates. TCRdb's copy holds only in-frame clones and misses some; the assay was immunoSEQ multiplex PCR. Clone size and V and J calls were adopted from that table, with D and trimming inferred from the DNA. The table has some 150,000 clones, around 87% seen once. The CDR3 is 15 residues long. The germline CDR1 and CDR2 sequences are MDHEN and SYDVKM. The J segment lost 10 bases and the V segment lost 10 bases, leaving 14 bases of the junction unmatched. This chain joins TRBV28 and TRBJ1-6, with 9 bases aligning to TRBD1. Sequencing input: peripheral blood. The source of this sequence is a woman aged 60 to 75 with active COVID-19. The CDR3 bases are TGTGCCATCCACACTCCACAGGGGGCAAGATCACCCCTCCACTTT. Its protein product is CAIHTPQGARSPLHF.